This T cell receptor (beta chain) was recorded in a study of blood T cells in healthy people across ages. Sample-barcoded 5' priming and a J-beta primer mix drove a second PCR of about 6 to 11 cycles. Each CDR3 protein is one row after TCRdb ran MiXCR on the 5' RACE reads. In the table there are hundreds of thousands of distinct CDR3 sequences, 24% of which are singletons. This clonotype was counted a few times. Germline V gives CDR1 GTSNPN, CDR2 SVGIG (reference sequence). V was pared by 2 bases and J by 4 bases, with 3 bases of the junction left unmatched. The CDR3 has 13 amino acids. This sample also appeared in a second study, on T cells of mothers and their children. This second report adds: Each mother yielded more than 10 million TCR beta CDR3 reads. Each child yielded approximately 2.9 million reads.

The sequenced material came from blood. The TCR was taken from a boy between 10 and 17 years old in good health. The V call is TRBV30, the J call TRBJ1-2; 8 nucleotides line up with TRBD1. The CDR3, as DNA: TGTGCCTGGAGTCGGGACAGGCCCTATGGCTACACCTTC. It specifies CAWSRDRPYGYTF.